Each of the 27 T cell receptor beta chains below was sequenced from the same sample in a study of T cell responses to AZD1222 COVID-19 vaccine. Assay used: immunoSEQ multiplex PCR; TCRdb lists only in-frame clones, some missing. Of about 110,000 clones detected, 70% to 90% appear once; the ten largest clones hold about 15%. This material consisted of peripheral blood, taken on day 0 of AZD1222 vaccination. These receptors were obtained from an adult in good health.

V is TRBV19 and J is TRBJ1-1; TRBD1 matches at 10 bases. The CDR3 extends over 15 amino acids. CDR1 is LNHDA and CDR2 is SQIVND in the germline V gene (reference sequence). Trimming took 1 base from V and 6 from J; bases not matched to a gene: 5. The CDR3: CASSIGGQGFAEAFF. CDR3 nucleotide sequence: TGTGCCAGTAGTATAGGGGGACAGGGGTTCGCTGAAGCTTTCTTT.

V usage is TRBV5-1 and J usage is TRBJ1-2; D gene uncertain. Between the trimmed V and J ends, which lost 0 bases and 0 bases, there was a span of 9 bases. CDR1 SGHRS and CDR2 YFSETQ come from the germline V gene. The CDR3 has 15 residues. Here the CDR3 DNA reads TGCGCCAGCAGCTTGGTAGGCTCTTCTAACTATGGCTACACCTTC. Translation: CASSLVGSSNYGYTF.

The chain employs TRBV7-2 and TRBJ2-5; no reliable D call. The germline V gene encodes CDR1 SGHTA and CDR2 FQGNSA. The CDR3 is 14 amino acids. Between the trimmed V and J ends, which lost 1 base and 0 bases, there was a span of 6 bases. The CDR3: CASSLGVYQETQYF. CDR3 in DNA: TGTGCCAGCAGCTTAGGGGTATACCAAGAGACCCAGTACTTC. The full variable domain, with the rest looked up from reference TRBV7-2 and TRBJ2-5, is GAGVSQSPSNKVTEKGKDVELRCDPISGHTALYWYRQSLGQGLEFLIYFQGNSAPDKSGLPSDRFSAERTGGSVSTLTIQRTQQEDSAVYLCASSLGVYQETQYFGPGTRLLVL.

The chain is built from TRBV6-2 or TRBV6-3 and TRBJ2-4, with 8 bases that match TRBD1. The CDR3 consists of 17 residues. Germline V CDR1 and CDR2: MNHEY, SVGEGT. Trimming removed 5 bases from V and 0 bases from J; junction bases left unmatched: 9. The CDR3 protein is CASSTTGGTLAKNIQYF. The CDR3, as DNA: TGTGCCAGCAGTACTACAGGGGGAACTCTAGCCAAAAACATTCAGTACTTC.

This clone was counted a single time. This rearrangement joins TRBV9 to TRBJ1-1, with D maybe TRBD1 (5 bases). The CDR3 loop spans 15 amino acids. The germline CDR1 and CDR2 sequences are SGDLS and YYNGEE. V was clipped by 0 bases and J by 2 bases, with 11 bases between them. The CDR3 loop reads CASSVGGRGNTEAFF. CDR3 coding DNA: TGTGCCAGCAGCGTAGGAGGGAGGGGTAACACTGAAGCTTTCTTT.

The gene calls are TRBV6-5 and TRBJ1-4; no firm D call. The CDR3 runs to 15 residues. Trimming took off 5 bases at V and 0 bases at J, with 10 bases between the two ends. CDR1 and CDR2 from the germline V gene are MNHEY and SVGAGI. The CDR3 reads CASSPLWATNEKLFF. Here the CDR3 DNA reads TGTGCCAGCAGTCCTTTGTGGGCAACTAATGAAAAACTGTTTTTT.

The gene calls are TRBV5-5 and TRBJ2-1; D possibly corresponds to TRBD2 (6 bases). Germline CDR1 and CDR2: SGHKS and YYEKEE (reference sequence). With 0 bases removed from V and 10 bases from J, the gap between germline ends came to 8 bases. CDR3 length: 12 residues. CDR3 amino acids: CASSLEGREQFF. For the CDR3, the DNA is TGTGCCAGCAGCTTGGAAGGGAGGGAGCAGTTCTTC.

This clone was observed once. The chain is built from TRBV21-1 and TRBJ2-5; TRBD1, the table's D call, was not compared with the DNA. TRBV21-1 is marked as a pseudogene. CDR3 length: 15 residues. CDR3: CASSKGDRVGETQYF. The CDR3, as DNA: TGTGCCAGCAGCAAAGGGGACAGGGTTGGAGAGACCCAGTACTTC.

The genes are TRBV6-6 and TRBJ2-7; 8 bases are shared with TRBD1. J lost 1 base, V lost 6 bases, and 2 bases had no gene match. CDR1 MNHNY and CDR2 SVGAGI come from the germline V gene (reference sequence). This CDR3 region has 13 residues. The CDR3 DNA follows: TGTGCCAGCAGGAGACAGGGGTCCTACGAGCAGTACGTC. It specifies CASRRQGSYEQYV.

The chain uses TRBV4-3 and TRBJ1-4, with no clear D. This CDR3 is 12 amino acids long. V lost 5 bases, J lost 6 bases, and 7 bases lay in between. Germline V gene sequence: CDR1 LGHNA, CDR2 YSLEER. The CDR3 region is CASSGVDEKLFF. CDR3 coding DNA: TGCGCCAGCAGCGGTGTGGATGAAAAACTGTTTTTT.

This chain uses TRBV20-1 with TRBJ2-5; D remains ambiguous. Germline assignment: CDR1 DFQATT and CDR2 SNEGSKA (reference sequence). The ends were cut back, 3 bases at V and 7 bases at J, with 12 bases in the middle. The CDR3 loop spans 12 amino acids. The chain's CDR3 is CSASPNMGTQYF. The CDR3 nucleotides read TGCAGTGCTAGTCCCAACATGGGGACCCAGTACTTC.

The chain couples TRBV19 to TRBJ1-2; D gene uncertain. Germline-derived CDR1 and CDR2 are LNHDA and SQIVND (reference sequence). V gave up 4 bases and J gave up 0 bases, with 6 bases separating them. This CDR3 comprises 13 residues. CDR3 DNA sequence: TGTGCCAGTAGTACCCTTGCTAACTATGGCTACACCTTC. Translating it yields CASSTLANYGYTF.

The rearrangement joins TRBV5-1 to TRBJ2-5; 7 positions match TRBD1. Trimming took 0 bases from V and 1 from J; bases not matched to a gene: 0. Germline CDR1 and CDR2: SGHRS and YFSETQ. The CDR3 consists of 14 residues. The CDR3 is CASSLGDSQETQYF. Written as DNA, the CDR3 is TGCGCCAGCAGCTTGGGGGACAGCCAAGAGACCCAGTACTTC.

The rearrangement joins TRBV5-5 to TRBJ2-7, with TRBD1 identical over 10 bases. CDR1 SGHKS and CDR2 YYEKEE come from the germline V gene (reference sequence). The CDR3 runs to 15 residues. Germline trimming cut 2 bases from V and 2 bases from J; bases unmatched to any gene: 4. As DNA, the CDR3 is TGTGCCAGCAGCTTAGCCGGGACAGGGGCCTACGAGCAGTACTTC. Protein: CASSLAGTGAYEQYF.

This chain uses TRBV10-3 with TRBJ1-3; D remains unclear. Germline V gene data show CDR1 as ENHRY and CDR2 as SYGVKD. There are 16 residues in the CDR3. V was trimmed by 2 bases and J by 1 base, leaving 12 bases between them. CDR3 DNA sequence: TGTGCCATCAGTGAGAATGGGCCGAATTCTGGAAACACCATATATTTT. Amino acids: CAISENGPNSGNTIYF.

This chain joins TRBV5-1 and TRBJ2-5; a weak D match, TRBD1 (6 bases). CDR3 length equals 15 residues. Trimming stripped 4 bases from V and 4 bases from J, with 17 bases between. Germline V CDR1 and CDR2: SGHRS, YFSETQ. In nucleotides, the CDR3 is TGCGCCAGCAGCCTCTATAGGGGGAGAGGAGAGACCCAGTACTTC. Translated, it gives CASSLYRGRGETQYF.

The chain is built from TRBV15 and TRBJ2-2, with D hard to call. V lost 9 bases, J lost 4 bases, and 12 bases lay in between. The CDR3 is made up of 13 amino acids. CDR1 and CDR2 (germline): LNHNV, YYDKDF (reference sequence). The CDR3 DNA sequence: TGTGCCACGCCCGCCCCCGGCACCGGGGAGCTGTTTTTT. It codes for CATPAPGTGELFF.

This sequence joins TRBV9 and TRBJ1-5; TRBD1 matches 7 bases. The CDR3 runs to 15 residues. Trimming cost V 0 bases and J 5 bases; bases outside gene matches: 5. CDR1 SGDLS and CDR2 YYNGEE come from the germline V gene. DNA for the CDR3: TGTGCCAGCAGCGTAGGAGGGGGCGAAGATCAGCCCCAGCATTTT. This sequence encodes CASSVGGGEDQPQHF.

In this sample, this clone turned up once. CDR3 nucleotide sequence: TGTGCCAGCAGCGTAGGGGAGGGGGAAGCTTTCTTT. Residues: CASSVGEGEAFF. J is TRBJ1-1 and V is TRBV9, with D perhaps matching TRBD1 (5 bases). Germline V gene lookup returns CDR1 SGDLS and CDR2 YYNGEE. The CDR3 covers 12 residues. V dropped 0 bases and J dropped 8 bases, with 8 bases sitting between them.

This clone was seen a single time. J is TRBJ2-2 and V is TRBV6-2 or TRBV6-3; 11 positions agree with TRBD1. Germline CDR1 MNHEY, CDR2 SVGEGT. Unmatched junction bases numbered 4, after V lost 2 bases and J lost 5 bases. CDR3 size: 16 residues. The CDR3 DNA sequence: TGTGCCAGCAGTTACGGGACAGGGGGATGGACCGGGGAGCTGTTTTTT. The encoded protein is CASSYGTGGWTGELFF.

The V gene is TRBV25-1, the J gene TRBJ2-5; D ambiguous. V was clipped by 4 bases and J by 10 bases, with 13 bases between them. CDR3 length: 12 residues. Germline-derived CDR1 and CDR2 are MGHDK and SYGVNS. The CDR3 DNA follows: TGTGCCAGCAGTGTCCCGGCCGGGTACCAGTACTTC. This codes for CASSVPAGYQYF.

V usage is TRBV14 and J usage is TRBJ2-5; the D gene could be TRBD1 or TRBD2 (6 bases each). The CDR3 runs to 15 residues. Trimming took off 5 bases at V and 1 base at J, with 14 bases between the two ends. In germline, CDR1 is SGHDN, CDR2 FVKESK. The DNA for the CDR3 is TGTGCCAGCAGCTTACGAGGGGGGCTCCAAGAGACCCAGTACTTC. Protein product: CASSLRGGLQETQYF.

The chain combines TRBV5-1 with TRBJ1-6, with D unresolved. CDR3 length: 14 residues. CDR1 is SGHRS, CDR2 YFSETQ, per germline. V was trimmed by 5 bases and J by 7 bases, leaving 13 bases between them. The CDR3 here is CASRLPTPNSPLHF. The CDR3 bases are TGCGCCAGCAGGTTACCTACCCCGAATTCACCCCTCCACTTT.

The gene calls are TRBV27 and TRBJ1-4; tentatively, D is TRBD1 (6 bases). CDR3 length equals 16 residues. With 4 bases removed from V and 7 bases from J, the gap between germline ends came to 19 bases. Germline V gene sequence: CDR1 MNHEY, CDR2 SMNVEV (reference sequence). CDR3 sequence reads: CASSSRWTVGGEKLFF. The CDR3 coding sequence is TGTGCCAGCAGTTCGCGATGGACAGTTGGGGGTGAAAAACTGTTTTTT.

This chain joins TRBV5-1 and TRBJ1-1; possible D gene TRBD1, 5 bases. V dropped 1 base and J dropped 0 bases, with 7 bases sitting between them. CDR1 SGHRS and CDR2 YFSETQ come from the germline V gene. The CDR3 runs to 14 residues. The CDR3 nucleotides are TGCGCCAGCAGCTTGACAGGCTTGAACACTGAAGCTTTCTTT. Its protein is CASSLTGLNTEAFF.

The chain is built from TRBV6-2 or TRBV6-3 and TRBJ2-2; TRBD2 is a possible D gene (6 bases). Germline V lookup: CDR1 MNHEY, CDR2 SVGEGT. V lost 4 bases and J 4 bases, leaving 13 bases between the germline ends. The CDR3 contains 15 residues. The CDR3 nucleotides are TGTGCCAGCAGTTTCGCAGGAGGGGCCACCGGGGAGCTGTTTTTT. Translated: CASSFAGGATGELFF.

This rearrangement joins TRBV15 to TRBJ1-5, with D possibly TRBD1 on 5 matching bases. V lost 3 bases to trimming and J lost 7 bases, with 7 bases between them. The CDR3 runs 12 residues. Germline V lookup: CDR1 LNHNV, CDR2 YYDKDF (reference sequence). The CDR3 loop reads CATSRWGQPQHF. The CDR3 region has the DNA TGTGCCACCAGCAGGTGGGGGCAGCCCCAGCATTTT.